This T cell receptor beta chain was sequenced for a study of Graves' ophthalmopathy and Graves' hyperthyroidism. This clonotype was recorded many times. What it recognizes is unknown. The length of the CDR3 is 16 residues. V was clipped by 7 bases and J by 0 bases, with 15 bases between them. Regarding the study as a whole: Ophthalmopathy and stable hyperthyroidism were discriminated by a 13-signature model, with approximately 89% sensitivity and approximately 81% specificity.

RNA served as the template for amplifying TCR beta CDR3 regions. The workflow started with a first-round RT-PCR run with HTBI primers and then moved on to a second-round multiplex PCR. TCRdb itself ran the multiplex PCR reads through MiXCR, one entry per CDR3 protein. The data contain hundreds of thousands of distinct CDR3 sequences, under 25% of them singletons. The chain carries TRBV12-3 or TRBV12-4 and TRBJ2-2; D is unclear. The sample consisted of peripheral blood. This receptor was taken from a woman between 18 and 30 years old with stable Graves' hyperthyroidism. CDR3 in DNA: TGTGCCAGCACCCGGCTAGGAGAGACGAACACCGGGGAGCTGTTTTTT. Residues: CASTRLGETNTGELFF.